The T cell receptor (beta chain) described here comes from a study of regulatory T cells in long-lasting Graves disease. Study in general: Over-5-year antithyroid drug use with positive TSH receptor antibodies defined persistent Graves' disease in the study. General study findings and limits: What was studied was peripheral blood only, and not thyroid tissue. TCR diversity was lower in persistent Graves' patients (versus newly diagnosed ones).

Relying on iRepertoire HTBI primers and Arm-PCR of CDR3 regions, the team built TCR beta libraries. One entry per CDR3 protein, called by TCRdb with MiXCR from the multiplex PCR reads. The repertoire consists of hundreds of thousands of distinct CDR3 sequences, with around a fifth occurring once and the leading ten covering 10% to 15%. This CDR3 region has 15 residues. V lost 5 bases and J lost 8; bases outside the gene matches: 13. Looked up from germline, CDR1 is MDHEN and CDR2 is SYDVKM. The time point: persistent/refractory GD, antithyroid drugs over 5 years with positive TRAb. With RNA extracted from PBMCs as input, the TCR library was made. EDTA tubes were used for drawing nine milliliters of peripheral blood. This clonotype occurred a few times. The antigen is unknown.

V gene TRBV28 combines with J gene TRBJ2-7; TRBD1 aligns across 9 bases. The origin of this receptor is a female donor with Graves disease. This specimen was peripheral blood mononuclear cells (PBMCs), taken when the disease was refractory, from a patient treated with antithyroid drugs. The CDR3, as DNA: TGTGCCAGCAGTCAAACGACAGGGGGGTTGATAAAGCAGTACTTC. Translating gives CASSQTTGGLIKQYF.